Each of the 16 T cell receptor beta chains below was sequenced from the same sample in a study of response to subunit inactivated influenza vaccine. TCRdb re-derived calls from the RT-PCR reads in MiXCR, one entry per CDR3 protein. The top ten hold 6.5% to 8.5% of the sample, which has some 640,000 distinct CDR3 sequences, about 14% seen once. The sample here was PBMCs from blood, taken 14 to 15 days before vaccination. The receptor set was obtained from a man aged 50 to 59 who received an inactivated influenza vaccine.

This chain joins TRBV5-1 and TRBJ1-4; perhaps TRBD1 as D (6 bases). The CDR3 runs 16 residues. Germline-derived CDR1 and CDR2 are SGHRS and YFSETQ. V was shortened by 4 bases and J by 4 bases, with 17 bases between the two germline ends. As DNA, the CDR3 is TGCGCCAGCAGCCCGGGACACTCGAGGGGTAATGAAAAACTGTTTTTT. Translation: CASSPGHSRGNEKLFF.

This rearrangement joins TRBV12-3 or TRBV12-4 to TRBJ2-7, with D possibly TRBD1 on 6 matching bases. The CDR3 is made up of 14 amino acids. The V and J ends lost 5 bases and 4 bases respectively, with 15 bases between them. Here the CDR3 reads CASSHDRDTYEQYF. In nucleotides, the CDR3 is TGTGCCAGCAGTCATGACCGGGACACTTACGAGCAGTACTTC.

This clonotype was seen at least ten times. This CDR3 is CASSQIGTSGYEQYF. Here the CDR3 DNA reads TGTGCCAGCAGCCAAATTGGGACTAGCGGCTACGAGCAGTACTTC. The chain employs TRBV3-1 and TRBJ2-7; TRBD2 matches 11 bases. This CDR3 is 15 amino acids long. Germline V lookup: CDR1 LGHDT, CDR2 YNNKEL (reference sequence). Trimming cost V 2 bases and J 3 bases; bases outside gene matches: 3.

This clonotype was counted ten times or more. The J gene is TRBJ1-2, the V gene TRBV6-1, with D uncertain. Deletions cut 1 base from V and 5 bases from J, with 14 bases between. The germline gives CDR1 MNHNS, CDR2 SASEGT. The CDR3 extends over 15 amino acids. In DNA form, the CDR3 reads TGTGCCAGCAGTGAAGGGCAGGCTCCGACATATGGCTACACCTTC. This codes for CASSEGQAPTYGYTF.

In its sample, this clonotype was seen a few times. The chain has TRBV7-2 and TRBJ2-5; D possibly corresponds to TRBD2 (5 bases). The CDR3 sequence is 14 residues long. Germline values: CDR1 SGHTA, CDR2 FQGNSA. Trimming took 1 base from V and 4 from J, leaving 10 bases between them. CDR3 coding DNA: TGTGCCAGCAGCTTAGGCCCAGCGGCAGAGACCCAGTACTTC. This sequence encodes CASSLGPAAETQYF.

This clonotype was observed a handful of times. The V gene is TRBV29-1, the J gene TRBJ1-1; no definite D call. The CDR3 is 11 residues long. From germline, CDR1 is SQVTM and CDR2 ANQGSEA. The V end was cut by 4 bases, the J end by 6 bases, with 9 bases between. For the CDR3, the DNA is TGCAGCGTTGGGCGCGTCGCTGAAGCTTTCTTT. This translates into CSVGRVAEAFF.

This clonotype appeared a few times. The chain links TRBV6-5 to TRBJ2-2; D remains ambiguous. Per the germline V gene, CDR1 is MNHEY and CDR2 is SVGAGI. V was shortened by 1 base and J by 2 bases, with 8 bases between the two germline ends. The CDR3 is 15 residues long. CDR3 in amino acids: CASSYLGYNTGELFF. The CDR3 bases are TGTGCCAGCAGTTACTTGGGATATAACACCGGGGAGCTGTTTTTT.

This chain's CDR3 is CASSELGEFYNEQFF. Here the CDR3 DNA reads TGTGCCAGCAGTGAGTTGGGGGAATTTTACAATGAGCAGTTCTTC. J is TRBJ2-1 and V is TRBV2; perhaps D is TRBD1 or TRBD2 (5 bases each). The CDR3 length is 15 residues. The germline V and J ends were trimmed by 3 bases and 4 bases, with 13 bases remaining between them. The germline V gene encodes CDR1 SNHLY and CDR2 FYNNEI.

For this clonotype: A read error is possible here, since a much larger clone lies one base away. In DNA, the CDR3 is TGTGCCAGCAAGGGCCGATTGACCTACGATCAGTACTTC. The encoded protein is CASKGRLTYDQYF. The chain combines TRBV6-2 or TRBV6-3 with TRBJ2-7; D call uncertain. CDR1 is MNHEY, CDR2 SVGEGT, per germline. This CDR3 has 13 residues.

In its sample, this clonotype was seen a few times. The chain couples TRBV27 to TRBJ2-7, with 11 bases identical to TRBD1. The CDR3 is 17 amino acids. The V segment lost 3 bases and the J segment 4 bases; nucleotides outside the gene matches: 11. Germline V gene sequence: CDR1 MNHEY, CDR2 SMNVEV (reference sequence). CDR3 residues: CASSFGVTGTGGYEQYF. In DNA form, the CDR3 reads TGTGCCAGCAGTTTTGGTGTCACCGGGACAGGGGGTTACGAGCAGTACTTC.

V usage is TRBV5-1 and J usage is TRBJ1-2, with TRBD1 as a possible D gene (5 bases). This CDR3 region has 15 residues. The germline V gene has CDR1 SGHRS and CDR2 YFSETQ. Trimming took off 1 base at V and 1 base at J, with 11 bases between the two ends. The CDR3 coding sequence is TGCGCCAGCAGCTTGTCATCAGGGTATAACTATGGCTACACCTTC. This gives the protein CASSLSSGYNYGYTF.

V and J are TRBV6-1 and TRBJ2-5, with 7 bases aligning to TRBD1. The length of the CDR3 is 15 residues. CDR1 is MNHNS and CDR2 is SASEGT in the germline V gene. Losses at the gene ends were 6 bases for V and 4 bases for J; bases not matched to a gene: 11. CDR3 amino acids: CASSRGGSSVETQYF. CDR3 nucleotides: TGTGCCAGCAGCCGAGGGGGCTCCTCGGTAGAGACCCAGTACTTC.

This clonotype was picked up a small number of times. The chain combines TRBV15 with TRBJ2-1; D is unclear. The CDR3 length is 13 residues. Between the trimmed V and J ends, which lost 0 bases and 5 bases, there was a span of 5 bases. Germline loops: CDR1 LNHNV, CDR2 YYDKDF (reference sequence). CDR3 sequence: CATSRDLNNEQFF. The CDR3 region has the DNA TGTGCCACCAGCAGAGATCTCAACAATGAGCAGTTCTTC.

This clonotype was seen only a few times. The chain employs TRBV20-1 and TRBJ2-5; no definite D call. Deletions cut 3 bases from V and 0 bases from J, with 20 bases between. From germline, CDR1 is DFQATT and CDR2 SNEGSKA (reference sequence). The CDR3 totals 17 residues. The CDR3 loop reads CSASRLSTLWYQETQYF. Here the CDR3 DNA reads TGCAGTGCTAGCCGCCTTTCCACTCTATGGTACCAAGAGACCCAGTACTTC.

In its sample, this clonotype was seen many times. V is TRBV28 and J is TRBJ2-2, with D unclear. With 6 bases removed from V and 2 bases from J, the gap between germline ends came to 4 bases. In germline, CDR1 is MDHEN, CDR2 SYDVKM. The CDR3 is 12 residues long. The CDR3, as DNA: TGTGCCAGCAGACTTAACACCGGGGAGCTGTTTTTT. The encoded protein is CASRLNTGELFF.

Only a few counts were recorded for this clonotype. The CDR3 here is CASSSMGELFF. DNA of the CDR3: TGTGCCAGCAGTTCAATGGGGGAGCTGTTTTTT. The chain combines TRBV6-5 with TRBJ2-2, with D unresolved. The CDR3 sequence is 11 residues long. V was trimmed by 4 bases and J by 8 bases, leaving 5 bases between them. Germline V gives CDR1 MNHEY, CDR2 SVGAGI.